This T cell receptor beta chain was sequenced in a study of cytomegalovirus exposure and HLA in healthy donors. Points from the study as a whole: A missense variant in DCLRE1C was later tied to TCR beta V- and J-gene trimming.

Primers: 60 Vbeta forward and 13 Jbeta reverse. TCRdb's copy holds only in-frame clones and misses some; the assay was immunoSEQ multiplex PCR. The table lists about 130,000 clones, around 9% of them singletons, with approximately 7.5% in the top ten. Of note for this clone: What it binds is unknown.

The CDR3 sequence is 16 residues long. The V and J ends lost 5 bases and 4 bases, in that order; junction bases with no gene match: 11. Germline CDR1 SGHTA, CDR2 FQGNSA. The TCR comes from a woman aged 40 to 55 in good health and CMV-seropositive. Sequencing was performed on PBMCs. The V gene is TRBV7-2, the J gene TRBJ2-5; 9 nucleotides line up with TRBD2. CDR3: CASSDSRRGGRETQYF. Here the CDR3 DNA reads TGTGCCAGCAGCGATAGTAGGCGGGGGGGCCGAGAGACCCAGTACTTC.